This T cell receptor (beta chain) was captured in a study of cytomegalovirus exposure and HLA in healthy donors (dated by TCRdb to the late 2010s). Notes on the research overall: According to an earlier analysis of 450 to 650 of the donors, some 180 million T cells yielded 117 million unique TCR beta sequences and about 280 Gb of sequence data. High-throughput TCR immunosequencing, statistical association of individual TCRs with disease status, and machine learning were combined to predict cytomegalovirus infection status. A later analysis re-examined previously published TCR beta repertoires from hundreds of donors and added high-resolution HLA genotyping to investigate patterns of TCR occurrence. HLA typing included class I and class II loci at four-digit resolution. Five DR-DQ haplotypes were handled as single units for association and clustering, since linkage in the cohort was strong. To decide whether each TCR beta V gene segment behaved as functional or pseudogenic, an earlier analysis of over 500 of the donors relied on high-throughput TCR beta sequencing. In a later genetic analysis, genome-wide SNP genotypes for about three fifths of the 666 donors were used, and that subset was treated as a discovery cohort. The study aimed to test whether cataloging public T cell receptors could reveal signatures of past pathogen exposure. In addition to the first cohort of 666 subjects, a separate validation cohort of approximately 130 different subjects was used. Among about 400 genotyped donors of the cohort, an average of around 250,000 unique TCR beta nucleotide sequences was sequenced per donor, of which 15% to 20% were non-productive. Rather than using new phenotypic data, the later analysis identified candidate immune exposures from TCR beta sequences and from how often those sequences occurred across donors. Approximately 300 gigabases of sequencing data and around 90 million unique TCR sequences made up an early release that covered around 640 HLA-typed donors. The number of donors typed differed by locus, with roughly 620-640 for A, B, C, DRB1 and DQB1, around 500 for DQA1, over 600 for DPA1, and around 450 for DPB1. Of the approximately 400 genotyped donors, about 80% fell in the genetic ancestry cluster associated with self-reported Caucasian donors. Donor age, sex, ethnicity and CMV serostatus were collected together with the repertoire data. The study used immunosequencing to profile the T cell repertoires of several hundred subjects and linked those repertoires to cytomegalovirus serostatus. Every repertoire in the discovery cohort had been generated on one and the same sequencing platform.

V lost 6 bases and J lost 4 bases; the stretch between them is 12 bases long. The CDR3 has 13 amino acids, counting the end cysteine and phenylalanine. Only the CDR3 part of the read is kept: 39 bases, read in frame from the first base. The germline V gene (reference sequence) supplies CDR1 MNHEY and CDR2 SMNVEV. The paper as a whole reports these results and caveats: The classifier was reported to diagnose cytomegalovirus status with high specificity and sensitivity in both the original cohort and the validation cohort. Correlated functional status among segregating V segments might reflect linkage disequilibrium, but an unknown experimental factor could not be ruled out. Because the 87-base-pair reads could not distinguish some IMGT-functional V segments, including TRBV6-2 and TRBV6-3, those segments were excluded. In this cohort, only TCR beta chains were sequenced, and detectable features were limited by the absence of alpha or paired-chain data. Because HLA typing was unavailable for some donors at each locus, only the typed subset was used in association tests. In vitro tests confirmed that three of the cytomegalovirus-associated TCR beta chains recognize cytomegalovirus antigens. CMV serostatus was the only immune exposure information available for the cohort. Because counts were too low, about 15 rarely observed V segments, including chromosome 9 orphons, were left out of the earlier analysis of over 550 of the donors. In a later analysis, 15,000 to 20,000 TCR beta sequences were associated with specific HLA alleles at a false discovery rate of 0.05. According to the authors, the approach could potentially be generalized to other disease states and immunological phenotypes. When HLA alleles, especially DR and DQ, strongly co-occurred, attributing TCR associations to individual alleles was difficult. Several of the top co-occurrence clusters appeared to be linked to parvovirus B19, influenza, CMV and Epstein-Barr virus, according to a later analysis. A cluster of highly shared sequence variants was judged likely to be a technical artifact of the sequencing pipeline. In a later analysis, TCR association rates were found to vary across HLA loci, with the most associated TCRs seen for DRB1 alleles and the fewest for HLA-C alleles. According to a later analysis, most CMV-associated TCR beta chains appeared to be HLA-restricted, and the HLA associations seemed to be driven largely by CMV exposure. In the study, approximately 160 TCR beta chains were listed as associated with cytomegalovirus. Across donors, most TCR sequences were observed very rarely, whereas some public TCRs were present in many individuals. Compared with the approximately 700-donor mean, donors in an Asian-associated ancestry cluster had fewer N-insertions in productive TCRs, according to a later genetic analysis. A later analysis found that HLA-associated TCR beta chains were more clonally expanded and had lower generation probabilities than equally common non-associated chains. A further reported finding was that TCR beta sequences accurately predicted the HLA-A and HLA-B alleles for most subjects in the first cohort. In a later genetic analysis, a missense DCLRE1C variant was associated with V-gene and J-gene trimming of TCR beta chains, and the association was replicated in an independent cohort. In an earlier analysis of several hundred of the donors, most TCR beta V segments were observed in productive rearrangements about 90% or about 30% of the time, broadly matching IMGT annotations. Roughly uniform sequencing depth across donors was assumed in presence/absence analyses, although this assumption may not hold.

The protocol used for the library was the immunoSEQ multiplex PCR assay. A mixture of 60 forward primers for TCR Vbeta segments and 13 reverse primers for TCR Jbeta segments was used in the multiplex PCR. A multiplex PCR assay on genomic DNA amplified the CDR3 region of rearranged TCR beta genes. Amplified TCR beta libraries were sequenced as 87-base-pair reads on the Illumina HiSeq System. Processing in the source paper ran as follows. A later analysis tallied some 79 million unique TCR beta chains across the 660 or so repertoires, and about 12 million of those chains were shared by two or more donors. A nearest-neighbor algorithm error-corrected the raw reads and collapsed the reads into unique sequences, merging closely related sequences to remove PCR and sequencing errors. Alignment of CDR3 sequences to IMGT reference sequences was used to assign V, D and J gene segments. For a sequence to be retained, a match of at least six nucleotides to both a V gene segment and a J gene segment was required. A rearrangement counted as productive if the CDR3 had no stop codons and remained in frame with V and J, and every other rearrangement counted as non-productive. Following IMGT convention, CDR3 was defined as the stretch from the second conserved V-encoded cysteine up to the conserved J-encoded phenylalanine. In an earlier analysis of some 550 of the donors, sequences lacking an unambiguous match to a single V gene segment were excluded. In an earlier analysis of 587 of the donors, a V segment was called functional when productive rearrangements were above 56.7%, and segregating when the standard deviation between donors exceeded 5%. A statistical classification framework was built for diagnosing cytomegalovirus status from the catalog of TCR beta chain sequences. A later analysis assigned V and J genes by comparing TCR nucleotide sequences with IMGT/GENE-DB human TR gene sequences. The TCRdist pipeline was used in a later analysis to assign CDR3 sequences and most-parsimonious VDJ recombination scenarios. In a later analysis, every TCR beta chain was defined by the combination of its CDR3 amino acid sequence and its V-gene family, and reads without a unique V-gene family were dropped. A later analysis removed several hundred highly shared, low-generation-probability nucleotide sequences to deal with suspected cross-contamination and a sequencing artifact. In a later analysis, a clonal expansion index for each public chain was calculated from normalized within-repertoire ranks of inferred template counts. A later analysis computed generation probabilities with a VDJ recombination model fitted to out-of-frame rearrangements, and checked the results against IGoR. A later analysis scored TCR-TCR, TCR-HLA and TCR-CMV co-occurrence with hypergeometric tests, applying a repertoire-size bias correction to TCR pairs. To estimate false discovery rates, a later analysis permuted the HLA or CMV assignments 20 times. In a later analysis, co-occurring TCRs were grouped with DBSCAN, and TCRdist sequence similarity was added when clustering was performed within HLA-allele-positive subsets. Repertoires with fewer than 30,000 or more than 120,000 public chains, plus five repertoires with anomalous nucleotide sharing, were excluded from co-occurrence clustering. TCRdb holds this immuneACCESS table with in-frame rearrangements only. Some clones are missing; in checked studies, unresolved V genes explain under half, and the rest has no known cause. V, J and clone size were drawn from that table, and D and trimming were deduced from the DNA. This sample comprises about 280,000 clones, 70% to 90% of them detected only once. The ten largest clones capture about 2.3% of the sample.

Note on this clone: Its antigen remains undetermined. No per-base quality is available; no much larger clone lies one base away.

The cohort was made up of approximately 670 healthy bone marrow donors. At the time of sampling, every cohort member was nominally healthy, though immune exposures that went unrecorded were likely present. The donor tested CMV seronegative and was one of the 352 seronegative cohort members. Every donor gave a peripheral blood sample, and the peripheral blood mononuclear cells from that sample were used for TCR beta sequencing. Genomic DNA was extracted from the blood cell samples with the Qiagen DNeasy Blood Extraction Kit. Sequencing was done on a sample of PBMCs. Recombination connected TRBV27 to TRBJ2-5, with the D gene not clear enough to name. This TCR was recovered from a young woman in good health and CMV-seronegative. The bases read TGTGCCAGCAGCCGACGAGCGAGAGAGACCCAGTACTTC. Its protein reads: CASSRRARETQYF.